In this sample, the clone carrying this T cell receptor (beta chain) turned up a few times. No antigen is known for it. V lost 5 bases and J lost 4, with 17 bases in between. CDR1 is SGHRS and CDR2 is YFSETQ in the germline V gene. The CDR3 loop spans 15 amino acids. The sample comes from a study of T cells after yellow fever vaccination. Study findings and constraints: A large majority of primary-vaccination clones showed up again after the booster (96% CD4, roughly 91% CD8). Faster peaking, at day 5 versus 15, marked a secondary response that was weaker. CD4 and CD8 compartments shared a small share of clonotypes. The presence of abundant clonotypes contaminating from the bulk population was possible in FACS-sorted repertoires.

TCRdb re-analysed the 5' RACE reads in MiXCR, keeping a single row per CDR3 protein. The sample shows hundreds of thousands of distinct CDR3 sequences, about 14% of them seen only once. V gene TRBV5-1 combines with J gene TRBJ2-3, with a weak D call TRBD1 (6 bases). Sequencing used PBMCs, obtained on the day of the yellow fever booster vaccination. The origin of this receptor is a man aged 25 to 45 who received the YFV17D yellow fever vaccine. The CDR3 reads CASRSDRFGADTQYF. CDR3 coding DNA: TGCGCCAGCAGGTCTGACAGGTTCGGGGCAGATACGCAGTATTTT. Drawing the rest from reference TRBV5-1 and TRBJ2-3, the complete variable domain is KAGVTQTPRYLIKTRGQQVTLSCSPISGHRSVSWYQQTPGQGLQFLFEYFSETQRNKGNFPGRFSGRQFSNSRSEMNVSTLELGDSALYLCASRSDRFGADTQYFGPGTRLTVL.